This T cell receptor (beta chain) came from a study of T-cell memory formation after mild COVID-19. TCRdb re-analysed the 5' RACE reads in MiXCR, keeping a single row per CDR3 protein. Of some 260,000 distinct CDR3 sequences listed, about 16% are singletons. V was clipped by 4 bases and J by 5 bases; unmatched bases: 5. This CDR3 is built from 14 residues. From germline, CDR1 is SGHRS and CDR2 YFSETQ. Study-wide findings and caveats: CD4+ contracting clones lay mainly in CM and EM, CD8+ ones in EMRA. Some responding clones appeared in pre-infection memory, suggesting cross-reactive memory joined. Confirmation was lacking for SARS-CoV-2 specificity of second-wave clones that peaked on day 37.

Notes on this clonotype: Antigen specificity is unknown.

This chain links TRBV5-1 with TRBJ2-7; 11 bases fit TRBD1. The clonotype comes from a man between 18 and 29 years old who had mild COVID-19 (a few samples of this study predate the infection). Cell type and time point are not known. The sample was PBMCs or a T cell subset sorted from them (not recorded which). The CDR3: CASSAGQGVNEQYV. The CDR3 region has the DNA TGCGCCAGCAGCGCGGGACAGGGGGTAAACGAGCAGTACGTC.